This T cell receptor (beta chain) was identified during a study of T cells in women clearing cervical HPV infection. On the study more broadly: No precancer developed; the control's incident HPV16 infection cleared within 12 months. General observations from the study: T-cell numbers per sample were unknown and may explain richness differences. Cases carried less TRBV6-7 than controls: about 0.1% versus 0.15%.

CDR3 length equals 14 residues. Germline V gene sequence: CDR1 SGHTA, CDR2 FQGTGA. As regards this clone: What it recognizes is unknown. The read gets to within 3 residues of the CDR3 end, and the germline J gene fills in the rest.

Repertoires were generated with immunoSEQ multiplex PCR, while TCRdb's copy carries only in-frame clones and drops some. This repertoire includes 15,000 or so clones. Dot-blot hybridization genotyped cervical HPV amplified with MY09/MY11 PCR. V gene TRBV7-3 combines with J gene TRBJ1-2; D is possibly TRBD1 (6 bases). Sequencing input: blood buffy coat. The TCR originated in a woman aged 18 to 75 with a cervical HPV16 infection that either progressed to CIN3+ or cleared (not recorded which). The CDR3 here is CASGYSTGSGGYTF. The covered CDR3 bases are TGTGCCAGCGGATACTCAACAGGGAGCGGCGGC.